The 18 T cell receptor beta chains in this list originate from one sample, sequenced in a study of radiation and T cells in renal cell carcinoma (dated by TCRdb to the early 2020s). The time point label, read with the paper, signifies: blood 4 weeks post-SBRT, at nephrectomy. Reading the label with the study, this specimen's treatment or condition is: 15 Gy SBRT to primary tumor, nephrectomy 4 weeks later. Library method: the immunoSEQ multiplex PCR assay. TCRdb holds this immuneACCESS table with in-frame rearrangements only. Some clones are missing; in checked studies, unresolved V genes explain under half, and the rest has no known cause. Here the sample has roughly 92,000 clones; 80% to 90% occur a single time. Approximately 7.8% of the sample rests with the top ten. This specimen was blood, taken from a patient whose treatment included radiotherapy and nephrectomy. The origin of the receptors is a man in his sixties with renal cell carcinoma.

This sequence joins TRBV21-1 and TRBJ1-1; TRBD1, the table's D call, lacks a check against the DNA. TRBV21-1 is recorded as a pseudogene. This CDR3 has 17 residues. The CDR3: CASSKGLKGTQHTEAFF. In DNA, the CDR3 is TGTGCCAGCAGCAAAGGGCTTAAGGGGACACAACACACTGAAGCTTTCTTT.

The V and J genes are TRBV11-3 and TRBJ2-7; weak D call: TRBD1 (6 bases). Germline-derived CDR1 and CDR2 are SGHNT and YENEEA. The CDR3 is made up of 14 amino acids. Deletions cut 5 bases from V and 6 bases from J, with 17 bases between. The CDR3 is CASSPATGSAEQYF. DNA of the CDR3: TGTGCCAGCAGCCCCGCAACAGGGTCTGCCGAGCAGTACTTC.

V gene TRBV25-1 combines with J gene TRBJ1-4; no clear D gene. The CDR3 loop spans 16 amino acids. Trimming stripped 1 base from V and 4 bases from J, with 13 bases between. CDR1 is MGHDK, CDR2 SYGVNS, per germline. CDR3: CASSEFKGRINEKLFF. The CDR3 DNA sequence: TGTGCCAGCAGTGAATTCAAGGGAAGGATTAATGAAAAACTGTTTTTT. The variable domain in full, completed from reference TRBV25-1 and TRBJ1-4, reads EADIYQTPRYLVIGTGKKITLECSQTMGHDKMYWYQQDPGMELHLIHYSYGVNSTEKGDLSSESTVSRIRTEHFPLTLESARPSHTSQYLCASSEFKGRINEKLFFGSGTQLSVL.

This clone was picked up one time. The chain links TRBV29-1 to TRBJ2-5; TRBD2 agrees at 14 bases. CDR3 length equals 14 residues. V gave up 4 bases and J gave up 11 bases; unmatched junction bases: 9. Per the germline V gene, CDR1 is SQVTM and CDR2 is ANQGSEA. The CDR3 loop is CSVGPGLAGEEQYF. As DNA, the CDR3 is TGCAGCGTTGGCCCGGGACTAGCGGGAGAGGAGCAGTACTTC.

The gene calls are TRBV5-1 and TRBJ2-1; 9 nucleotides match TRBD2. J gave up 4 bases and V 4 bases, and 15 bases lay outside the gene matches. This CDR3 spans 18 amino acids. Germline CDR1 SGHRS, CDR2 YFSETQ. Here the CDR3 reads CASSVVWPGTSLYNEQFF. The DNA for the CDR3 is TGCGCCAGCAGCGTTGTATGGCCCGGGACTAGCCTTTACAATGAGCAGTTCTTC.

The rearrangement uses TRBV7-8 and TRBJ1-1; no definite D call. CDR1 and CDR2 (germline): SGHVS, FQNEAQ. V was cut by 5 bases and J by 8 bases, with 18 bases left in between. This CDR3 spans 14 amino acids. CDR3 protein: CASSPREGLWEAFF. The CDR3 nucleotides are TGTGCCAGCAGCCCGCGGGAAGGCCTTTGGGAAGCTTTCTTT.

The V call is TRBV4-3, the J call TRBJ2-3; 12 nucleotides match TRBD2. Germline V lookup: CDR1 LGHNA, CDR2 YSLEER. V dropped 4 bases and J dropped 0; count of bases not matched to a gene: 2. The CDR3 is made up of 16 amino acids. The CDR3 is CASSLGLAGSTDTQYF. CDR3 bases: TGCGCCAGCAGCCTGGGACTAGCGGGCAGCACAGATACGCAGTATTTT.

In DNA, the CDR3 is TGTGCCAGCAGGGGACTAGCGGTCACAGATACGCAGTATTTT. Protein product: CASRGLAVTDTQYF. The J gene is TRBJ2-3, the V gene TRBV7-2; TRBD2 matches at 11 bases. Germline V gene lookup returns CDR1 SGHTA and CDR2 FQGNSA. With 6 bases clipped from V and 2 bases from J, the junction kept 1 base outside the gene matches. This CDR3 has 14 residues. The whole variable domain, remainder taken from reference TRBV7-2 and TRBJ2-3, is GAGVSQSPSNKVTEKGKDVELRCDPISGHTALYWYRQSLGQGLEFLIYFQGNSAPDKSGLPSDRFSAERTGGSVSTLTIQRTQQEDSAVYLCASRGLAVTDTQYFGPGTRLTVL.

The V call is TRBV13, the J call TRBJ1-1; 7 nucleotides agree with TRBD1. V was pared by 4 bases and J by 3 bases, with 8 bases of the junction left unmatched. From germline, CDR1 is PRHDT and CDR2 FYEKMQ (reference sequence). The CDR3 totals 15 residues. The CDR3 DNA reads TGTGCCAGCAGCTACAATTACAGGGGCGACACTGAAGCTTTCTTT. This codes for CASSYNYRGDTEAFF.

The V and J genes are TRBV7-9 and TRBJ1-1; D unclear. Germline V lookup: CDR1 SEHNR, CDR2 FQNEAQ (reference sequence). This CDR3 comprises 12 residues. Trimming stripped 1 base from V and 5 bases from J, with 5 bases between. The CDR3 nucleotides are TGTGCCAGCAGCTTAGACAGTACTGAAGCTTTCTTT. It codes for CASSLDSTEAFF.

Here the CDR3 reads CASSLTSGAGEKLFF. CDR3 nucleotides: TGTGCCAGCAGCTTAACATCGGGGGCAGGGGAAAAACTGTTTTTT. The V and J genes are TRBV7-3 and TRBJ1-4; possible D gene TRBD1, 6 bases. This CDR3 has 15 residues. Germline CDR1 SGHTA, CDR2 FQGTGA. V lost 0 bases and J lost 8, with 13 bases in between.

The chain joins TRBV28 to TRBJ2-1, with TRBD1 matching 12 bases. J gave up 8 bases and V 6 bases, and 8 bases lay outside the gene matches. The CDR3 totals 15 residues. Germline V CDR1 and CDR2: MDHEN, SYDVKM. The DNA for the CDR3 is TGTGCCAGCAGCCCAGGGACAGGGGGCGGAGATGAGCAGTTCTTC. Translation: CASSPGTGGGDEQFF.

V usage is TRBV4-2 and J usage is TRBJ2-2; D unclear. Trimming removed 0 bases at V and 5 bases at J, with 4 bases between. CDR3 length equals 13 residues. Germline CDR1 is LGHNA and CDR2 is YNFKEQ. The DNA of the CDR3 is TGTGCCAGCAGCCAAGAGCGGACCGGGGAGCTGTTTTTT. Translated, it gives CASSQERTGELFF.

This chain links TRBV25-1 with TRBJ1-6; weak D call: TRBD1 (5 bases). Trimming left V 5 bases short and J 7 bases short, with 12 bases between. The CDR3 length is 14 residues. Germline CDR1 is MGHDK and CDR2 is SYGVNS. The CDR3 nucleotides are TGTGCCAGCAGTCGTCTAGGGACGAATTCACCCCTCCACTTT. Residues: CASSRLGTNSPLHF. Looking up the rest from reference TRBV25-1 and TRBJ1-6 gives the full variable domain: EADIYQTPRYLVIGTGKKITLECSQTMGHDKMYWYQQDPGMELHLIHYSYGVNSTEKGDLSSESTVSRIRTEHFPLTLESARPSHTSQYLCASSRLGTNSPLHFGNGTRLTVT.

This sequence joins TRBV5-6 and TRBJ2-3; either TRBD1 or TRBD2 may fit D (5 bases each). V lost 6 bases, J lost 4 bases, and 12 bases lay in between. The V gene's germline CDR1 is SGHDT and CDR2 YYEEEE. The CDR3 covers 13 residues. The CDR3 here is CASTRRGADTQYF. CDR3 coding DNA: TGTGCCAGCACCCGTCGGGGCGCAGATACGCAGTATTTT.

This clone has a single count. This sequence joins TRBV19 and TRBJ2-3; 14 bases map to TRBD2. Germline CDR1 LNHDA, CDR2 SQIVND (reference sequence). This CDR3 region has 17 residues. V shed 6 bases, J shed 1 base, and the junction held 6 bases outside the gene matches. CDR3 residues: CASSHGLAGGRTDTQYF. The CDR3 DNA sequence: TGTGCCAGTAGCCATGGACTAGCGGGGGGCCGCACAGATACGCAGTATTTT.

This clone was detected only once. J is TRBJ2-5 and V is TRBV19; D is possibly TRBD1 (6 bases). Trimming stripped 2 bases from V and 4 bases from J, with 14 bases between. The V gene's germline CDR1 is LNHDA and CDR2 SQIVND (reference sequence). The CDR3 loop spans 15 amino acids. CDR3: CASSIRQVGVETQYF. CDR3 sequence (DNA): TGTGCCAGTAGTATAAGACAGGTGGGCGTAGAGACCCAGTACTTC.

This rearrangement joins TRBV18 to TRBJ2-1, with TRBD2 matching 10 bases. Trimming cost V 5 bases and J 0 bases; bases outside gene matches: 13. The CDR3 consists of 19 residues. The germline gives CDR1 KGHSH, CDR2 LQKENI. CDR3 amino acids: CASSAGTSAYISSYNEQFF. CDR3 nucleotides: TGTGCCAGCTCAGCCGGGACTAGCGCCTACATAAGCTCCTACAATGAGCAGTTCTTC.